This T cell receptor beta chain was identified in a study of shared clonotypes between healthy human individuals. Study results and limitations: Having only a few donors restricted how much genetic and exposure-history diversity was captured. Generally, naive subsets (rather than memory subsets) showed larger estimated richness.

Naive CD8 cells lacked CD45RO, underwent positive selection for CCR7 and left out terminally differentiated effector memory CD45RA+ cells. Caucasian adults living in Nashville, Tennessee, provided all samples. Remarks on this clone: Its antigen is not known.

Trimming removed 0 bases from V and 8 bases from J, with 12 bases in between. The CDR3 covers 14 residues. Per the germline V gene, CDR1 is SGHRS and CDR2 is YFSETQ. The method was immunoSEQ multiplex PCR; TCRdb's version includes in-frame clones alone and lacks a portion of them. The data contain 550,000 to 600,000 clones, roughly 98% of them seen just once; the ten biggest clones take up 0.3%. This clonotype was sampled from a man under 40 in good health. This chain joins TRBV5-1 and TRBJ2-4, with D possibly TRBD1 on 5 matching bases. The material sequenced was naive CD8+ T cells sorted from blood. CDR3 DNA sequence: TGCGCCAGCAGCTTGGGGCAGGGAAGAGACATTCAGTACTTC. This sequence encodes CASSLGQGRDIQYF. The full variable domain, with the rest looked up from reference TRBV5-1 and TRBJ2-4, is KAGVTQTPRYLIKTRGQQVTLSCSPISGHRSVSWYQQTPGQGLQFLFEYFSETQRNKGNFPGRFSGRQFSNSRSEMNVSTLELGDSALYLCASSLGQGRDIQYFGAGTRLSVL.